The sequence of this T cell receptor (beta chain) was determined in a study of T cell changes during pregnancy in multiple sclerosis. TCRdb keeps only in-frame clones here, not all; method: immunoSEQ multiplex PCR. The sample contains about 88,000 clones, more than 85% of which appear only once. The TCR comes from a female donor with multiple sclerosis, enrolled in a pregnancy study. Specimen: peripheral blood, collected in the first trimester of pregnancy.

The CDR3 DNA follows: TGTGCCAGTAACCGGGTAGACGGTGGCAATCAGCCCCAGCATTTT. Translating it yields CASNRVDGGNQPQHF. The chain is built from TRBV19 and TRBJ1-5; no firm D call. Germline V gene lookup returns CDR1 LNHDA and CDR2 SQIVND (reference sequence). The CDR3 is 15 residues long. Trimming pared 7 bases from V and 2 bases from J, leaving 15 bases between.